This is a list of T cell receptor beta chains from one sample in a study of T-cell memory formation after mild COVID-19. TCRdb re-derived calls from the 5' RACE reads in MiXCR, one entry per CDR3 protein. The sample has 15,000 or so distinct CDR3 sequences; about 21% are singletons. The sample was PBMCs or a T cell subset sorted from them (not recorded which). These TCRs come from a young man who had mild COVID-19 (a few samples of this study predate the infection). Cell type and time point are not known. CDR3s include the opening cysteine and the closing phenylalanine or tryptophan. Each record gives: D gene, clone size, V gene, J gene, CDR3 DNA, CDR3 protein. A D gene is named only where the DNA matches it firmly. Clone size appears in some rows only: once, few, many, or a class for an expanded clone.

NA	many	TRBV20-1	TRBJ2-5	TGCAGTGCTGAAGGAGGGGTAGCCTCGTCCGAAGAGACCCAGTACTTC	CSAEGGVASSEETQYF
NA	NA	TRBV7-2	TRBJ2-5	TGTGCCAGCAGCCCCCGGACGACCCAGTACTTC	CASSPRTTQYF
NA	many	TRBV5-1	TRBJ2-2	TGCGCCAGCAGCTTGTTTCCAGGCCTCGACACCGGGGAGCTGTTTTTT	CASSLFPGLDTGELFF
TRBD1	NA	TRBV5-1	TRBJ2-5	TGCGCCAGCAGCCACTCGGGACAGCAAGAGACCCAGTACTTC	CASSHSGQQETQYF
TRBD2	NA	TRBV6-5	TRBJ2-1	TGTGCCAGCAGTCGACTAGCCCTCCCACTTGATGAGCAGTTCTTC	CASSRLALPLDEQFF
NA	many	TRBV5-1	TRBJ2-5	TGCGCCAGCAGCTTGCGACAGGAAGAGACCCAGTACTTC	CASSLRQEETQYF
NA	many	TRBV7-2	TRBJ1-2	TGTGCCAGCAGCCTTCGGACAGCGCAAACCTATGGCTACACCTTC	CASSLRTAQTYGYTF
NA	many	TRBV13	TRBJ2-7	TGTGCCAGCAGCTTAAGCCAAACCCACCTCTACGAGCAGTACTTC	CASSLSQTHLYEQYF
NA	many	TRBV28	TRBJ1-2	TGTGCCAGCACCCTTTTTGGGGGCCTTTACTATGGCTACACCTTC	CASTLFGGLYYGYTF
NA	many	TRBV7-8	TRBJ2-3	TGTGCCAGCAGCTTCCGGGCTAGCACAGATACGCAGTATTTT	CASSFRASTDTQYF
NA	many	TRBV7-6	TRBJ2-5	TGTGCCACCTCCTCGTGGGCGGCCCAGTACTTC	CATSSWAAQYF
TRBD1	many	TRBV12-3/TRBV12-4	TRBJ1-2	TGTGCCAGCAGTTTACGAGCAGGGGGCATTAGACAAGACTATGGCTACACCTTC	CASSLRAGGIRQDYGYTF
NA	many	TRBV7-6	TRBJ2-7	TGTGCCAGCAGCCCAAACGCCGGGGGACCGGCCTACGAGCAGTACTTC	CASSPNAGGPAYEQYF
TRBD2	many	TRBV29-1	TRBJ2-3	TGCAGCGTTGAAGATAGGGGGACTAGCGGGGGCACAGATACGCAGTATTTT	CSVEDRGTSGGTDTQYF
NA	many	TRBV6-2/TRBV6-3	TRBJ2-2	TGTGCCAGCGGACAGACCGGGGAGCTGTTTTTT	CASGQTGELFF
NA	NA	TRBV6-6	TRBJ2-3	TGTGCCAGCAGTTACTCCTTCGGCACAGATACGCAGTATTTT	CASSYSFGTDTQYF
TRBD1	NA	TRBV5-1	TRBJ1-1	TGCGCCAGCAACCCAGGGACAGGGGGCTTCATGAACACTGAAGCTTTCTTT	CASNPGTGGFMNTEAFF
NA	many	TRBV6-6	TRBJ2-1	TGTGCCAGCAGTTACTCGAATCCGGGGGCCGCCAATGAGCAGTTCTTC	CASSYSNPGAANEQFF
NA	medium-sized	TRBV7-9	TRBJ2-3	TGTGCCAGCAGCTTACCCCACTTCCCCCCGGGGGATACGCAGTATTTT	CASSLPHFPPGDTQYF
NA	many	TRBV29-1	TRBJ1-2	TGCAGCGGCGGTCCGGAAGGCAGGAACTATGGCTACACCTTC	CSGGPEGRNYGYTF
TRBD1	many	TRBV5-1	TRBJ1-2	TGCGCCAGCAGCCCGACAGGGTATAACTATGGCTACACCTTC	CASSPTGYNYGYTF
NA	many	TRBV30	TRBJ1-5	TGTGCCTGGAGTGTCCGGCGGATTAATCAGCCCCAGCATTTT	CAWSVRRINQPQHF
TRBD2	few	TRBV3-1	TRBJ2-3	TGTGCCAGCAGCCGGGATCTCCGGGGGGGCCTTGCAGATACGCAGTATTTT	CASSRDLRGGLADTQYF
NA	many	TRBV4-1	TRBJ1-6	TGCGCCAGCAGCCATCGGAGCTCCTATAATTCACCCCTCCACTTT	CASSHRSSYNSPLHF
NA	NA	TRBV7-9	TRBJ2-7	TGTGCCAGCAGCTTAGGACAGGCATCGTACGAGCAGTACTTC	CASSLGQASYEQYF
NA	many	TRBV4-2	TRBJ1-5	TGTGCCAGCAGCCGGGGGCGCCCAGAAGATCAGCCCCAGCATTTT	CASSRGRPEDQPQHF
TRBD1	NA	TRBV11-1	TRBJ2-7	TGTGCCAGCAGCCGGGACAGATTCTACGAGCAGTACTTC	CASSRDRFYEQYF
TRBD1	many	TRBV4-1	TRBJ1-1	TGCGCCAGCAGCCAAGACCTGACAGGGTCTTTGGGGGGACGAGCTTTCTTT	CASSQDLTGSLGGRAFF
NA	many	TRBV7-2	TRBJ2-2	TGTGCCAGCAGCTTAGGCCCCTTACCCGGGGAGCTGTTTTTT	CASSLGPLPGELFF